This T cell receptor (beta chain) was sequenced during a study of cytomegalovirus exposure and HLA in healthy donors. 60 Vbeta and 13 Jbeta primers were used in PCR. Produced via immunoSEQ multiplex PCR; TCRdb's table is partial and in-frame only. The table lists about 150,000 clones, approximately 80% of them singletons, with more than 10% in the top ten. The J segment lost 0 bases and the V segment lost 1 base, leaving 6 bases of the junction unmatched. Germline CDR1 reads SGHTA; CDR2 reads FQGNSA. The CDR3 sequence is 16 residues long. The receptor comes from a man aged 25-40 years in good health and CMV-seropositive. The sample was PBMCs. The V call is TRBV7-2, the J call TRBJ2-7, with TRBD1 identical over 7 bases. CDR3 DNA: TGTGCCAGCAGCTTAGATCTGCCAGGGGGCTCCTACGAGCAGTACTTC. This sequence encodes CASSLDLPGGSYEQYF. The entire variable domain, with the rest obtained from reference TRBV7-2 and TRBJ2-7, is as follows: GAGVSQSPSNKVTEKGKDVELRCDPISGHTALYWYRQSLGQGLEFLIYFQGNSAPDKSGLPSDRFSAERTGGSVSTLTIQRTQQEDSAVYLCASSLDLPGGSYEQYFGPGTRLTVT.